These 15 T cell receptor beta chains originate from one sample sequenced in a study of blood T cells in healthy people across ages. For the second PCR, which ran for about 7 to 12 cycles, a sample-barcoded 5' primer and a J-beta primer mix were used. TCRdb fed the 5' RACE reads into MiXCR, producing one record per CDR3 protein. Counted here are approximately 800,000 distinct CDR3 sequences, approximately 55% occurring once; the ten biggest clones make up about two fifths. The sample comprised blood. These receptors came from a man older than 75 in good health.

The J gene is TRBJ1-2, the V gene TRBV20-1; weak D call: TRBD1 (6 bases). Germline V gene sequence: CDR1 DFQATT, CDR2 SNEGSKA (reference sequence). V lost 3 bases, J lost 6 bases, and 14 bases lay in between. This CDR3 contains 13 residues. The chain's CDR3 is CSARGALRDGYTF. CDR3 DNA: TGCAGTGCTAGGGGGGCATTAAGGGATGGCTACACCTTC.

The rearrangement uses TRBV4-1 and TRBJ1-1; perhaps TRBD1 as D (6 bases). The length of the CDR3 is 13 residues. With 8 bases removed from V and 3 bases from J, the gap between germline ends came to 13 bases. The germline V gene has CDR1 MGHRA and CDR2 YSYEKL. CDR3 amino acids: CASGRTAYTEAFF. CDR3 bases: TGCGCCAGCGGACGGACAGCATACACTGAAGCTTTCTTT.

The chain uses TRBV27 and TRBJ2-4; TRBD2 agrees at 10 bases. V shed 1 base, J shed 7 bases, and the junction held 4 bases outside the gene matches. The CDR3 has 15 residues. From germline, CDR1 is MNHEY and CDR2 SMNVEV (reference sequence). The CDR3 nucleotides are TGTGCCAGCAGTTTATATGGGACTAGCGTGAACATTCAGTACTTC. The encoded protein is CASSLYGTSVNIQYF.

The rearrangement links TRBV20-1 to TRBJ2-6; D is unclear. This CDR3 comprises 13 residues. CDR1 is DFQATT, CDR2 SNEGSKA, per germline (reference sequence). V gave up 5 bases and J gave up 0 bases, with 5 bases separating them. CDR3 loop: CSALYSGANVLTF. DNA for the CDR3: TGCAGTGCTTTATACTCTGGGGCCAACGTCCTGACTTTC.

V and J are TRBV24-1 and TRBJ2-5; 14 bases fit TRBD2. J was trimmed by 2 bases and V by 0 bases; bases with no gene match: 10. The CDR3 runs 20 residues. CDR1 and CDR2 from the germline V gene are KGHDR and SFDVKD. Written as DNA, the CDR3 is TGTGCCACCAGTGATTTGCTTTCCGGGACTAGCGGGAGTACGCAAGAGACCCAGTACTTC. Protein sequence: CATSDLLSGTSGSTQETQYF.

The chain combines TRBV29-1 with TRBJ2-7; 7 bases agree with TRBD1. CDR1 is SQVTM and CDR2 is ANQGSEA in the germline V gene. The CDR3 loop spans 12 amino acids. The ends lost 8 bases at V and 0 bases at J; junction bases unmatched: 4. The CDR3 spells CSRGHNSYEQYF. The DNA of the CDR3 is TGCAGCAGGGGGCATAACTCCTACGAGCAGTACTTC.

This rearrangement joins TRBV4-1 to TRBJ2-7; no firm D call. The V gene lost 3 bases and the J gene lost 6 bases, with 6 bases spanning the gap. Germline V gene sequence: CDR1 MGHRA, CDR2 YSYEKL. This CDR3 comprises 11 residues. CDR3 region: CASSHPSEQYF. DNA of the CDR3: TGCGCCAGCAGCCACCCCTCCGAGCAGTACTTC.

The gene calls are TRBV7-2 and TRBJ2-5; D is unresolved. CDR3 size: 10 residues. Germline V CDR1 and CDR2: SGHTA, FQGNSA. V gave up 3 bases and J gave up 11 bases, with 7 bases separating them. CDR3 sequence reads: CASSFWKQYF. CDR3 in DNA: TGTGCCAGCAGCTTCTGGAAGCAGTACTTC.

CDR3 protein: CASGPVDWEANYGYTF. CDR3 DNA sequence: TGCGCCAGCGGCCCGGTTGATTGGGAAGCTAACTATGGCTACACCTTC. This sequence joins TRBV5-1 and TRBJ1-2; D is ambiguous. CDR1 is SGHRS, CDR2 YFSETQ, per germline. The V and J ends lost 7 bases and 0 bases respectively, with 19 bases between them. The CDR3 has 16 amino acids.

This rearrangement joins TRBV28 to TRBJ2-1; TRBD2 matches at 7 bases. Germline CDR1 and CDR2: MDHEN and SYDVKM. There are 14 residues in the CDR3. V was pared by 3 bases and J by 5 bases, with 4 bases of the junction left unmatched. CDR3: CASSLFAGDNEQFF. CDR3 in DNA: TGTGCCAGCAGTTTGTTTGCGGGAGACAATGAGCAGTTCTTC.

This clonotype turned up a few times. The chain has TRBV11-2 and TRBJ2-1; D may correspond to TRBD1 or TRBD2 (5 bases each). This CDR3 has 14 amino acids. V lost 3 bases to trimming and J lost 6 bases, with 12 bases between them. Germline CDR1 and CDR2: SGHAT and FQNNGV. CDR3 amino acids: CASSLWDQSNEQFF. The DNA for the CDR3 is TGTGCCAGCAGCTTGTGGGACCAGTCCAATGAGCAGTTCTTC.

The CDR3 here is CASSSRGKRSTDTQYF. In DNA form, the CDR3 reads TGTGCCAGCAGCTCCAGGGGCAAAAGAAGCACAGATACGCAGTATTTT. The chain is built from TRBV5-6 and TRBJ2-3; D is perhaps TRBD1 (6 bases). The germline V gene has CDR1 SGHDT and CDR2 YYEEEE. Trimming removed 3 bases at V and 0 bases at J, with 14 bases between. This CDR3 spans 16 amino acids.

The V call is TRBV9, the J call TRBJ2-7, with TRBD2 matching over 7 bases. J lost 4 bases, V lost 0 bases, and 7 bases had no gene match. The CDR3 is made up of 15 amino acids. Germline-derived CDR1 and CDR2 are SGDLS and YYNGEE. This CDR3 is CASSVGGGGGYEQYF. DNA for the CDR3: TGTGCCAGCAGCGTAGGAGGCGGGGGAGGGTACGAGCAGTACTTC.

In this sample, this clonotype turned up a few times. V gene TRBV20-1 combines with J gene TRBJ2-3, with 9 positions matching TRBD2. V shed 7 bases and J 4 bases; nucleotides not matched to a gene: 9. The CDR3 loop spans 14 amino acids. Germline values: CDR1 DFQATT, CDR2 SNEGSKA (reference sequence). The CDR3: CSVLREGGADTQYF. The DNA of the CDR3 is TGCAGTGTCCTGCGGGAGGGTGGGGCAGATACGCAGTATTTT.

This chain uses TRBV10-3 with TRBJ1-2; 9 bases fit TRBD1. CDR3 size: 13 residues. Germline values: CDR1 ENHRY, CDR2 SYGVKD. The V segment lost 7 bases and the J segment 4 bases; nucleotides outside the gene matches: 4. The CDR3 sequence is CAIMETGGYGYTF. In DNA form, the CDR3 reads TGTGCCATCATGGAGACAGGGGGCTATGGCTACACCTTC.